The 27 T cell receptor beta chains below all came from one sample that was sequenced in a study of blood T cell repertoires in COVID-19. Generated by immunoSEQ multiplex PCR, the TCRdb table keeps only in-frame clones and is missing some. The data show over 150,000 clones, roughly 88% seen once. Sequencing input: peripheral blood. The receptor set was obtained from a human donor in a cohort sampled during active COVID-19.

This clone was detected a few times. This chain joins TRBV4-1 and TRBJ1-2; D gene uncertain. V lost 1 base to trimming and J lost 2 bases, with 11 bases between them. The CDR3 sequence is 15 residues long. Germline V gives CDR1 MGHRA, CDR2 YSYEKL. CDR3 residues: CASSQVETENYGYTF. The DNA of the CDR3 is TGCGCCAGCAGCCAAGTCGAGACGGAGAACTATGGCTACACCTTC.

V is TRBV5-1 and J is TRBJ1-1; D uncertain. The CDR3 sequence is 15 residues long. The germline V gene encodes CDR1 SGHRS and CDR2 YFSETQ. Trimming stripped 1 base from V and 0 bases from J, with 10 bases between. CDR3 residues: CASSLMRAMNTEAFF. The CDR3 region has the DNA TGCGCCAGCAGCTTGATGCGGGCAATGAACACTGAAGCTTTCTTT.

The CDR3 loop is CASSWGGAFRGWKTEAFF. The CDR3 nucleotides read TGTGCCAGCAGTTGGGGCGGGGCCTTCCGAGGGTGGAAGACTGAAGCTTTCTTT. This chain links TRBV28 with TRBJ1-1, with D perhaps TRBD1 (5 bases). The CDR3 is made up of 18 amino acids. Germline CDR1 reads MDHEN; CDR2 reads SYDVKM. V gave up 4 bases and J gave up 5 bases, with 26 bases separating them. Together with reference TRBV28 and TRBJ1-1, the CDR3 gives the full variable domain: DVKVTQSSRYLVKRTGEKVFLECVQDMDHENMFWYRQDPGLGLRLIYFSYDVKMKEKGDIPEGYSVSREKKERFSLILESASTNQTSMYLCASSWGGAFRGWKTEAFFGQGTRLTVV.

V gene TRBV30 combines with J gene TRBJ2-1, with D possibly being TRBD2 (6 bases). From germline, CDR1 is GTSNPN and CDR2 SVGIG (reference sequence). The CDR3 consists of 12 residues. CDR3 in DNA: TGTGCTCGGGAGAGTAGAGGAAATGAGCAGTTCTTC. Residues: CARESRGNEQFF.

This rearrangement joins TRBV24-1 to TRBJ2-3, with 7 nucleotides matching TRBD1. The V segment lost 4 bases and the J segment 2 bases; nucleotides outside the gene matches: 5. Germline V lookup: CDR1 KGHDR, CDR2 SFDVKD. The CDR3 totals 15 residues. The CDR3 coding sequence is TGTGCCACCAGTGAAAGCGACAGGGCCACAGATACGCAGTATTTT. Translated, it gives CATSESDRATDTQYF.

The chain employs TRBV27 and TRBJ2-5; 9 bases are shared with TRBD1. CDR3 length: 13 amino acids. Trimming removed 8 bases from V and 6 bases from J; junction bases left unmatched: 7. Looked up from germline, CDR1 is MNHEY and CDR2 is SMNVEV (reference sequence). CDR3 sequence: CASLDRGRKTQYF. DNA of the CDR3: TGTGCCAGCCTGGACAGGGGCAGAAAGACCCAGTACTTC.

The chain combines TRBV30 with TRBJ1-1; 11 bases are a match to TRBD1. Germline lookup yields CDR1 GTSNPN and CDR2 SVGIG (reference sequence). The CDR3 extends over 14 amino acids. V shed 4 bases, J shed 4 bases, and the junction held 5 bases outside the gene matches. CDR3 in DNA: TGTGCCTGGAATCCGGGACAGGGGGGCACTGAAGCTTTCTTT. It translates to CAWNPGQGGTEAFF.

The V call is TRBV2, the J call TRBJ2-7; 7 bases are a match to TRBD1. This CDR3 comprises 15 residues. V dropped 6 bases and J dropped 1; count of bases not matched to a gene: 9. Germline V gives CDR1 SNHLY, CDR2 FYNNEI. CDR3 nucleotides: TGTGCCAGCAGGGATCCGGGACAGATATCCTACGAGCAGTACTTC. This sequence encodes CASRDPGQISYEQYF.

V gene TRBV30 combines with J gene TRBJ2-1, with D possibly matching TRBD2 (5 bases). V shed 4 bases and J shed 4 bases, with 14 bases lying between them. Germline V gene data show CDR1 as GTSNPN and CDR2 as SVGIG (reference sequence). The CDR3 runs to 14 residues. CDR3 amino acids: CAWKRAGDYNEQFF. Here the CDR3 DNA reads TGTGCCTGGAAGAGGGCTGGGGATTACAATGAGCAGTTCTTC. Together with reference TRBV30 and TRBJ2-1, the CDR3 gives the full variable domain: SQTIHQWPATLVQPVGSPLSLECTVEGTSNPNLYWYRQAAGRGLQLLFYSVGIGQISSEVPQNLSASRPQDRQFILSSKKLLLSDSGFYLCAWKRAGDYNEQFFGPGTRLTVL.

The chain joins TRBV28 to TRBJ1-4; TRBD1 matches 8 bases. The V gene end was trimmed by 6 bases and the J gene end by 4 bases; junction bases not matched to a gene: 7. This CDR3 contains 15 residues. Germline CDR1 is MDHEN and CDR2 is SYDVKM. CDR3 sequence (DNA): TGTGCCAGCAGCCGGACAGGGATAGGTAATGAAAAACTGTTTTTT. Its protein product is CASSRTGIGNEKLFF.

The chain has TRBV6-1 and TRBJ2-1; no reliable D call. V was cut by 2 bases and J by 12 bases, with 14 bases left in between. Germline CDR1 reads MNHNS; CDR2 reads SASEGT. The CDR3 contains 13 residues. Written as DNA, the CDR3 is TGTGCCAGCAGTGAAAATACGTCGAGAGGGCAGTTCTTC. This translates into CASSENTSRGQFF.

The chain uses TRBV29-1 and TRBJ2-7; 7 bases agree with TRBD1. Germline CDR1 is SQVTM and CDR2 is ANQGSEA. The V segment lost 5 bases and the J segment 2 bases; nucleotides outside the gene matches: 12. The CDR3 is 15 residues long. The CDR3, as DNA: TGCAGCGTTCACTTTTCCGGGACAGCAACCTACGAGCAGTACTTC. As protein: CSVHFSGTATYEQYF.

The chain has TRBV6-5 and TRBJ1-1; D ambiguous. CDR1 and CDR2 from the germline V gene are MNHEY and SVGAGI. V lost 6 bases and J lost 12, with 17 bases in between. This CDR3 is built from 12 residues. The CDR3 protein is CASSSQDLPPFF. The CDR3 bases are TGTGCCAGCAGCTCTCAGGATTTACCTCCTTTCTTT.

The V gene is TRBV11-2, the J gene TRBJ2-1, with 9 bases aligning to TRBD1. The length of the CDR3 is 15 residues. J gave up 10 bases and V 6 bases, and 13 bases lay outside the gene matches. Germline V CDR1 and CDR2: SGHAT, FQNNGV. The CDR3 sequence: CASRTSGQGDREQFF. The CDR3 DNA follows: TGTGCCAGCAGAACCTCGGGACAGGGTGACAGGGAGCAGTTCTTC.

J is TRBJ2-2 and V is TRBV27; no clear D. CDR1 MNHEY and CDR2 SMNVEV come from the germline V gene (reference sequence). Trimming pared 6 bases from V and 7 bases from J, leaving 21 bases between. The CDR3 loop spans 16 amino acids. CDR3 protein: CASSLRQFGFDGELFF. CDR3 DNA sequence: TGTGCCAGCAGCCTCCGCCAATTTGGCTTCGACGGGGAGCTGTTTTTT.

The chain is built from TRBV5-1 and TRBJ2-3, with a tentative D call TRBD2 (6 bases). The CDR3 spans 14 residues. CDR1 and CDR2 from the germline V gene are SGHRS and YFSETQ. V was trimmed by 6 bases and J by 3 bases, leaving 14 bases between them. The CDR3: CASTGLGETDTQYF. In nucleotides, the CDR3 is TGCGCCAGCACGGGACTTGGTGAGACAGATACGCAGTATTTT.

In DNA form, the CDR3 reads TGTGCCAGCTCACCCGCTAGCGGGAGAGCCGGGGAGCTGTTTTTT. Translating it yields CASSPASGRAGELFF. The chain is built from TRBV18 and TRBJ2-2, with 10 bases aligning to TRBD2. Germline V lookup: CDR1 KGHSH, CDR2 LQKENI. The CDR3 has 15 residues. V was clipped by 3 bases and J by 6 bases; unmatched bases: 4.

In its sample, this clone was seen a few times. The CDR3 DNA reads TGTGCCAGTAGTACGGGGGGGGCCGGGGCACAAGAGACCCAGTACTTC. It encodes CASSTGGAGAQETQYF. The chain links TRBV19 to TRBJ2-5, with TRBD2 matching over 8 bases. Germline V gene data show CDR1 as LNHDA and CDR2 as SQIVND (reference sequence). There are 16 residues in the CDR3. After removal of 4 bases from V and 2 bases from J, the junction contained 9 bases not matched to a gene.

The chain carries TRBV19 and TRBJ1-6; the match to TRBD1 covers 8 bases. The CDR3 sequence is 14 residues long. In germline, CDR1 is LNHDA, CDR2 SQIVND (reference sequence). With V trimmed by 5 bases and J by 8 bases, 5 bases remained unmatched. This chain's CDR3 is CASSLGQDYSPLHF. The CDR3 DNA is TGTGCCAGTAGTTTGGGACAGGACTATTCACCCCTCCACTTT.

This clone was picked up one time. The V gene is TRBV6-1, the J gene TRBJ2-3; tentatively, D is TRBD1 (5 bases). V was trimmed by 4 bases and J by 6 bases, leaving 23 bases between them. The CDR3 totals 17 residues. Germline V gene lookup returns CDR1 MNHNS and CDR2 SASEGT. CDR3 in DNA: TGTGCCAGCAGTGTTAGGGGTAAAGGATTCTTTGGCGATACGCAGTATTTT. This encodes CASSVRGKGFFGDTQYF.

The V call is TRBV19, the J call TRBJ2-5, with 11 nucleotides matching TRBD2. This CDR3 has 15 amino acids. Germline lookup yields CDR1 LNHDA and CDR2 SQIVND (reference sequence). V lost 1 base to trimming and J lost 9 bases; unmatched junction nucleotides: 7. The CDR3 protein is CASSIVLAGGLAQYF. Here the CDR3 DNA reads TGTGCCAGTAGTATAGTCCTAGCGGGAGGTCTGGCCCAGTACTTC. The full variable domain, rest sourced from reference TRBV19 and TRBJ2-5, is DGGITQSPKYLFRKEGQNVTLSCEQNLNHDAMYWYRQDPGQGLRLIYYSQIVNDFQKGDIAEGYSVSREKKESFPLTVTSAQKNPTAFYLCASSIVLAGGLAQYFGPGTRLLVL.

Regarding this clone: The sample carries other DNA sequences with the same CDR3. The chain links TRBV7-2 to TRBJ2-2; 9 nucleotides line up with TRBD2. Germline lookup yields CDR1 SGHTA and CDR2 FQGNSA. The CDR3 consists of 14 residues. V lost 1 base and J lost 6; bases outside the gene matches: 0. In DNA form, the CDR3 reads TGTGCCAGCAGCTTAGGACTAGCGGCCGGGGAGCTGTTTTTT. It is translated as CASSLGLAAGELFF.

The chain combines TRBV27 with TRBJ2-7; 9 nucleotides agree with TRBD2. Germline assignment: CDR1 MNHEY and CDR2 SMNVEV (reference sequence). The ends lost 3 bases at V and 7 bases at J; junction bases unmatched: 4. This CDR3 spans 13 amino acids. The CDR3 region is CASSLRSGGEQYF. The CDR3 DNA follows: TGTGCCAGCAGTTTGAGGAGCGGGGGGGAGCAGTACTTC.

V gene TRBV7-8 combines with J gene TRBJ2-7; 8 positions agree with TRBD1. Germline V gene sequence: CDR1 SGHVS, CDR2 FQNEAQ. There are 16 residues in the CDR3. The junction had 12 bases not matched to a gene; V was cut back by 4 bases and J by 4 bases. This CDR3 is CASSSGTGRPTYEQYF. CDR3 DNA: TGTGCCAGCAGCTCCGGGACAGGCCGACCCACATACGAGCAGTACTTC.

This clone was recorded once. The chain carries TRBV11-2 and TRBJ1-1, with D possibly being TRBD1 (5 bases). Per the germline V gene, CDR1 is SGHAT and CDR2 is FQNNGV. This CDR3 contains 15 residues. V was trimmed by 0 bases and J by 0 bases, leaving 8 bases between them. The CDR3 nucleotides are TGTGCCAGCAGCTTAGACCAGGGCATGAACACTGAAGCTTTCTTT. Protein: CASSLDQGMNTEAFF.

This clone was picked up one time. The chain recombines TRBV5-5 with TRBJ1-4; tentative D call: TRBD1 (5 bases). CDR1 and CDR2 from the germline V gene are SGHKS and YYEKEE (reference sequence). This CDR3 region has 15 residues. Trimming shortened V by 0 bases and J by 3 bases, and 9 bases separated the two germline ends. The CDR3 coding sequence is TGTGCCAGCAGCTTGGATCCAGGGCCTAATGAAAAACTGTTTTTT. It translates to CASSLDPGPNEKLFF.

The V gene is TRBV1, the J gene TRBJ2-7; TRBD2, the D gene given by the table, was not confirmed from the DNA. TRBV1 is flagged as a pseudogene. The CDR3 is made up of 18 amino acids. The CDR3 DNA reads TGCACCAGCAGCCAAGAGGGGACTTCTAGCGGGAGGGCCCAGGAGCAGTACTTC. This translates into CTSSQEGTSSGRAQEQYF.